Sequencing of this TCR beta chain was carried out in a study of CXCR3-negative and CXCR3-positive naive CD8 T cells. Notes on the study in general: Similar TRBV-TRBJ gene usage was seen in naive CXCR3-negative and CXCR3-positive cells, but not in memory cells.

This clonotype is labeled medium-sized based on frequency. Its cognate antigen is unknown. The CDR3 is made up of 13 amino acids. Germline loops: CDR1 MNHEY, CDR2 SVGAGI. TRB cDNA libraries were made by UMI-labeled 5' RACE. Reprocessing the 5' RACE reads, TCRdb reports a single entry for every CDR3 protein and omits DNA. Reported are 35,000 to 40,000 distinct CDR3 sequences; the ten largest clones contain approximately 15%. The chain combines TRBV6-5 with TRBJ1-1; with no DNA, the TCRdb D assignment of TRBD1 cannot be verified. Sequenced: memory CD8+ T cells from blood. The TCR was taken from a human donor in good health. Some clones in this sample may be carry-over from other donors' samples. This CDR3 is CASSAGLDTEAFF.